The subject of this entry is one T cell receptor beta chain. Its antigen remains unknown. MiXCR, run by TCRdb on the RT-PCR reads, gives a single entry per CDR3 protein. The sample lists around 530,000 distinct CDR3 sequences, 12% seen once, with about 9.4% in the top ten. The source of the sample is a study of response to subunit inactivated influenza vaccine. The CDR3 sequence is 15 residues long. V was pared by 6 bases and J by 8 bases, with 9 bases of the junction left unmatched. Whole-study results and caveats: With each seasonal influenza vaccination, the authors suggested, few new T cells are recruited.

Here the sequenced sample was PBMCs from blood, taken on the day of vaccination. The receptor comes from a man aged 50-60 years who received an inactivated influenza vaccine. The V and J genes are TRBV12-3 or TRBV12-4 and TRBJ2-1; 11 bases align to TRBD2. In DNA form, the CDR3 reads TGTGCCAGCAGATTTAGGACTAGCGGGCGGCATGAGCAGTTCTTC. Translation gives CASRFRTSGRHEQFF.